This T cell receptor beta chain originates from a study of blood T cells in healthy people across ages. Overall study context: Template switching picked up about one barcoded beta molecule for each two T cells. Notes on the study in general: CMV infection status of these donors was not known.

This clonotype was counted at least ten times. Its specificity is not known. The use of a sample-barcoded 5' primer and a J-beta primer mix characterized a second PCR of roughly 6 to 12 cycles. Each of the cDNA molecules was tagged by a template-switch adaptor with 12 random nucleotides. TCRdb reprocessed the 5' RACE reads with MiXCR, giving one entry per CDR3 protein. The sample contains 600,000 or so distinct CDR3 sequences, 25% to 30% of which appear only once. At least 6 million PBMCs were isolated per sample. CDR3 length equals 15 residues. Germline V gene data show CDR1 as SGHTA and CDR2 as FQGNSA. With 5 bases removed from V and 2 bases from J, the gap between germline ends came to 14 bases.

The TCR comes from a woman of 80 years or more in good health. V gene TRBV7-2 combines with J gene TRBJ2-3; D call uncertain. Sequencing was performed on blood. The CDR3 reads CASSPTAVYTDTQYF. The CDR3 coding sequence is TGTGCCAGCAGCCCGACGGCGGTTTACACAGATACGCAGTATTTT.